Listed below are T cell receptor beta chains from one sample, sequenced in a study of cytomegalovirus exposure and HLA in healthy donors. Libraries were prepared by immunoSEQ multiplex PCR; TCRdb keeps only in-frame clonotypes and omits some of them. The table lists under 120,000 clones, about 68% of them singletons, with 3% to 4% in the top ten. Sequenced: PBMCs. Every receptor here comes from a man aged 25-45 years in good health and CMV-seropositive. Both conserved end residues are part of each CDR3. D genes are given only for firm matches. Clone size appears in some rows only: once, few, many, or a class for an expanded clone.

>.|TRBV9|.|TRBJ2-3
TGTGCCAGCAGCGTAGGAACCTCCGGTACGCAGTATTTT
CASSVGTSGTQYF
>.|TRBV27|.|TRBJ2-7
TGTGCCAGCAGTCCAATCGCCCTTTGGGGCCGTAACTCCTACGAGCAGTACTTC
CASSPIALWGRNSYEQYF
>few|TRBV15|.|TRBJ1-5
TGTGCCACCAGCAGAGGGGCAGGTAGCAATCAGCCCCAGCATTTT
CATSRGAGSNQPQHF
>.|TRBV4-1|.|TRBJ1-6
TGCGCCAGCAGCCAAGGCCCGCCCAGCTCCTATAATTCACCCCTCCACTTT
CASSQGPPSSYNSPLHF
>.|TRBV19|.|TRBJ1-6
TGTGCCAGTACCATCAAGGGAGAGGCTTATAATTCACCCCTCCACTTT
CASTIKGEAYNSPLHF
>once|TRBV7-9|TRBD2|TRBJ2-5
TGTGCCAGCAGCCCGGGACTAGCGGGGGGGCCGGGGGAGACCCAGTACTTC
CASSPGLAGGPGETQYF
>.|TRBV4-2|.|TRBJ1-2
TGTGCCAGCAGCCAAACAACAAACTATGGCTACACCTTC
CASSQTTNYGYTF
>.|TRBV6-1|.|TRBJ2-2
TGTGCCAGCAGTGAAAGCGGTCTGCCCGGGGAGCTGTTTTTT
CASSESGLPGELFF
>.|TRBV7-8|TRBD2|TRBJ2-1
TGTGCCAGCAGCTTAGAGGGACTAGCGGGATTATACAATGAGCAGTTCTTC
CASSLEGLAGLYNEQFF
>.|TRBV6-5|.|TRBJ1-1
TGTGCCAGCAGTTGGCAGGACACTGAAGCTTTCTTT
CASSWQDTEAFF
>.|TRBV2|.|TRBJ1-2
TGTGCCAGCAGGCGGTTGACGGTCTATGGCTACACCTTC
CASRRLTVYGYTF
>few|TRBV20-1|.|TRBJ1-1
TGCAGTGCTGGAGACACAGTGGCTTTCTTT
CSAGDTVAFF
>.|TRBV4-1|TRBD1|TRBJ2-7
TGCGCCAGCAGCCGGGCATTCTCGGGACAGGGGGCAGGGGAGCAGTACTTC
CASSRAFSGQGAGEQYF
>.|TRBV5-6|TRBD2|TRBJ2-2
TGTGCCAGCAGCTTGGCGGGCGGGGGGGGAAACACCGGGGAGCTGTTTTTT
CASSLAGGGGNTGELFF
>.|TRBV5-4|.|TRBJ2-3
TGTGCCAGCAGCTCCCCGGGGACCGGGAGAGATACGCAGTATTTT
CASSSPGTGRDTQYF
>.|TRBV6-5|.|TRBJ2-3
TGTGCCAGCAGTTATGCCCCGGGACTTGGGACAGATACGCAGTATTTT
CASSYAPGLGTDTQYF
>few|TRBV10-3|TRBD1|TRBJ2-3
TGTGCCACCCGACAGGGCGGCACAGATACGCAGTATTTT
CATRQGGTDTQYF
>few|TRBV29-1|TRBD2|TRBJ2-5
TGCAGCGTTGACGGGAGGAAGACCCAGTACTTC
CSVDGRKTQYF
>.|TRBV2|TRBD1|TRBJ1-6
TGTGCCAGAGGACAGGGAACGAATTCACCCCTCCACTTT
CARGQGTNSPLHF
>few|TRBV4-1|.|TRBJ1-6
TGCGCCAGCAGCCACCCAGGGAGGAGGAATAATTCACCCCTCCACTTT
CASSHPGRRNNSPLHF
>.|TRBV6-1|.|TRBJ2-5
TGTGCCAGCAGTGGGGGGGGTGGGACAGGTTTTACCCAGTACTTC
CASSGGGGTGFTQYF
>.|TRBV7-9|.|TRBJ1-1
TGTGCCAGCAGCTGGGGGGAGAGCACTGAAGCTTTCTTT
CASSWGESTEAFF
>.|TRBV30|.|TRBJ2-2
TGTGCCTGGATAGGGCAGGGGACCGGGGAGCTGTTTTTT
CAWIGQGTGELFF
>.|TRBV13|.|TRBJ2-1
TGTGCCAGCAGCCTACCCCAGGGTGAGCAGTTCTTC
CASSLPQGEQFF
>.|TRBV4-1|.|TRBJ2-1
TGCGCCAGCAGCAAACAGGGATATGAGCAGTTCTTC
CASSKQGYEQFF
>.|TRBV7-9|.|TRBJ2-6
TGTGCCAGCAGCTCCGAGGGCACTGGGGCCAACGTCCTGACTTTC
CASSSEGTGANVLTF
>once|TRBV6-6|TRBD1|TRBJ1-5
TGTGCCAGCAGCGCAGGGGGCGGGTATCAGCCCCAGCATTTT
CASSAGGGYQPQHF
>few|TRBV30|TRBD1|TRBJ1-2
TGTGCCTGGAGTTCCGGGACAGGGGATGCTGGTGGCTACACCTTC
CAWSSGTGDAGGYTF
>.|TRBV16|.|TRBJ1-2
TGTGCCAGCAGCCAAAAAGGGGACTATGGCTACACCTTC
CASSQKGDYGYTF
>once|TRBV13|TRBD1|TRBJ1-2
TGTGCCAGCAGTCAGGGACAGGGGGCCAGCTATGGCTACACCTTC
CASSQGQGASYGYTF
>.|TRBV5-1|TRBD1|TRBJ1-1
TGCGCCAGCAGCAAAGGACAGGGGGCCTCTAACACTGAAGCTTCCTTT
CASSKGQGASNTEASF
>.|TRBV7-6|TRBD1|TRBJ2-7
TGTGCCAGCAGCTCGGGACAGGGGGTTAGCGAGCAGTACTTC
CASSSGQGVSEQYF
>.|TRBV30|.|TRBJ2-1
TGTGCCTGGAGTATACAGCGGGAGCAGTTCTTC
CAWSIQREQFF
>.|TRBV7-6|.|TRBJ2-3
TGTGCCAGCAGCTTAAAGGGAGCAGATACGCAGTATTTT
CASSLKGADTQYF
>few|TRBV11-3|TRBD2|TRBJ2-7
TGTGCCAGCAGCTCAGACGGGGGGGAGAACTACGAGCAGTACTTC
CASSSDGGENYEQYF
>few|TRBV11-2|.|TRBJ2-7
TGTGCCAGCAGCTACAGCTACGAGCAGTACTTC
CASSYSYEQYF
>few|TRBV7-9|.|TRBJ2-3
TGTGCCAGCAGCTTCGGGGGTGGTACGCAGTATTTT
CASSFGGGTQYF
>.|TRBV7-9|TRBD1|TRBJ2-7
TGTTCCAGCAGCTTAGGCGGGACAGGGGTGTCCGAGCAGTACTTC
CSSSLGGTGVSEQYF
>.|TRBV7-7|TRBD1|TRBJ2-7
TGTGCTAGCAGCCCCGGGACAGGGGTCTACGAGCAGTACTTC
CASSPGTGVYEQYF
>.|TRBV9|TRBD1|TRBJ2-7
TGTGCCAGCAGCCCCAGGACAGGGCGGTACGAGCAGTACTTC
CASSPRTGRYEQYF
>.|TRBV4-1|.|TRBJ2-7
TGCGCCAGCAGCCAAGATGCGTTTCAGGGTTCCTACGAGCAGTACTTC
CASSQDAFQGSYEQYF
>.|TRBV4-1|TRBD1|TRBJ2-2
TGCGCCAGCAGCCCTCGGACAGGGCAAGCCAACACCGGGGAGCTGTTTTTT
CASSPRTGQANTGELFF
>.|TRBV10-1|TRBD1|TRBJ1-5
TGCGCCAGCACGGGACAGGGCCTCCCTTATAGCAATCAGCCCCAGCATTTT
CASTGQGLPYSNQPQHF
>.|TRBV6-5|.|TRBJ2-6
TGTGCCAGCACCCGCGCGGCTGGGGCCAACGTCCTGACTTTC
CASTRAAGANVLTF
>.|TRBV19|TRBD1|TRBJ2-1
TGTGCCAGTAGTCCAGGGGACAGGCAGTTCTTC
CASSPGDRQFF
>.|TRBV7-9|.|TRBJ1-4
TGTGCCAGCAGCCCACTTGCAACTAATGAAAAACTGTTTTTT
CASSPLATNEKLFF
>.|TRBV5-1|.|TRBJ2-3
TGCGCCAGCAGCCCCGGACAGTCCACAGATACGCAGTATTTT
CASSPGQSTDTQYF
>few|TRBV18|.|TRBJ1-3
TGTGCCAGCTCACCCGACAGCTCTGGAAACACCATATATTTT
CASSPDSSGNTIYF
>.|TRBV4-1|TRBD1|TRBJ2-2
TGCGCCAGCAGCCACACAGGGGGACGAGCCGGGGAGCTGTTTTTT
CASSHTGGRAGELFF
>.|TRBV5-6|.|TRBJ2-1
TGTGCCAGCAGCTTATACAGGAATGAGCAGTTCTTC
CASSLYRNEQFF
>.|TRBV7-8|.|TRBJ2-1
TGTGCCAGCAGCTCGACAGCCCTCGGCAGTGGTGAGCAGTTCTTC
CASSSTALGSGEQFF
>once|TRBV5-1|.|TRBJ1-1
TGCGCCAGCAGCACGAGTCCATCGAGCAACACTGAAGCTTTCTTT
CASSTSPSSNTEAFF
>once|TRBV18|TRBD2|TRBJ2-1
TGTGCCAGCTCACCACGGAGCGGGGGGGCGGATGAGCAGTTCTTC
CASSPRSGGADEQFF
>.|TRBV2|.|TRBJ2-5
TGTGCCAGCACTCACGGAGGGGGGGAAGAGACCCAGTACTTC
CASTHGGGEETQYF
>.|TRBV5-1|.|TRBJ2-7
TGCGCCAGCAGCTTACAGCCCCGGGGGACGACCTACGAGCAGTACTTC
CASSLQPRGTTYEQYF
>.|TRBV7-8|TRBD2|TRBJ2-7
TGTGCCAGCAGCCAAGGACTAGACGTAATCCACGAGCAGTACTTC
CASSQGLDVIHEQYF